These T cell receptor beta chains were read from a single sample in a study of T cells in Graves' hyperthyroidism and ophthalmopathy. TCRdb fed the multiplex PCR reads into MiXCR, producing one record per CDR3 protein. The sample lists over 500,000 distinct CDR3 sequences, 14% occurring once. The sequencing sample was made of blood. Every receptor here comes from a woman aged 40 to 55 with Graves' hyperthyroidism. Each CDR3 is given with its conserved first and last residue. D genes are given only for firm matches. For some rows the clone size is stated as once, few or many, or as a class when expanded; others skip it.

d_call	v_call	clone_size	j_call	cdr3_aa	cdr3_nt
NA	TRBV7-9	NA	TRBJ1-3	CASSSTDSGNTIYF	TGTGCCAGCAGCTCAACGGACTCTGGAAACACCATATATTTT
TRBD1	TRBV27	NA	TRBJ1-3	CASRPSGGRNTIYF	TGTGCCAGCAGACCTTCAGGGGGCAGAAACACCATATATTTT
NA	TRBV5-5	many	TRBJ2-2	CASSLSRTGELFF	TGTGCCAGCAGCTTGTCTCGCACCGGGGAGCTGTTTTTT
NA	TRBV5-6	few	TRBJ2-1	CASSLRYGYNEQFF	TGTGCCAGCAGCTTGCGGTATGGGTACAATGAGCAGTTCTTC
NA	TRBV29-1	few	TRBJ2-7	CSAWTGSYEQYF	TGCAGCGCGTGGACCGGCTCCTACGAGCAGTACTTC
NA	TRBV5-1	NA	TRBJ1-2	CASSLDGSANYGYTF	TGCGCCAGCAGCTTGGATGGCTCGGCTAACTATGGCTACACCTTC
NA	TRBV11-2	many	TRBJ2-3	CASSLGFGDTDTQYF	TGTGCCAGCAGCTTAGGGTTCGGGGATACAGATACGCAGTATTTT
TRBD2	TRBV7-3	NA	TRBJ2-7	CASSLTLAGGYEQYF	TGTGCCAGCAGCTTAACACTAGCGGGGGGCTACGAGCAGTACTTC
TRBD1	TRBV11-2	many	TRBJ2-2	CASSVRTGLNTGELFF	TGTGCCAGCAGCGTAAGGACAGGGTTAAACACCGGGGAGCTGTTTTTT
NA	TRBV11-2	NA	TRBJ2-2	CASRGSANTGELFF	TGTGCCAGCCGGGGTTCCGCGAACACCGGGGAGCTGTTTTTT
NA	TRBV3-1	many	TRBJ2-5	CASTTYQETQYF	TGTGCCAGCACAACGTACCAAGAGACCCAGTACTTC
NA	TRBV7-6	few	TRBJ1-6	CASSLAGLDSPLHF	TGTGCCAGCAGCTTAGCCGGGTTGGATTCACCCCTCCACTTT
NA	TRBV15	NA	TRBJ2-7	CATSKDWKVGEQYF	TGTGCCACCAGCAAAGATTGGAAGGTTGGCGAGCAGTACTTC
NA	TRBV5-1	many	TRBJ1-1	CASSPQGANTEAFF	TGTGCCAGCAGTCCACAGGGAGCGAACACTGAAGCTTTCTTT
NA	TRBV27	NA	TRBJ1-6	CASSLYNSPLHF	TGTGCCAGCAGTTTGTACAATTCACCCCTCCACTTT
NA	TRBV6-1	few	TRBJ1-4	CASSGTSTNEKLFF	TGTGCCAGCAGTGGGACTTCAACTAATGAAAAACTGTTTTTT
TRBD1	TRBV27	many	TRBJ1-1	CASKGQVIVGAFF	TGTGCCAGCAAGGGACAGGTCATAGTGGGAGCTTTCTTT
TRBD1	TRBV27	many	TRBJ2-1	CASLGQGSYNEQFF	TGTGCCAGCCTGGGACAGGGCTCCTACAATGAGCAGTTCTTC
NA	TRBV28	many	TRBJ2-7	CASTSAGGNRQYF	TGTGCCAGCACTTCGGCAGGGGGGAACAGGCAGTACTTC
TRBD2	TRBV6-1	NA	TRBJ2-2	CASSRYGLAGDTGELFF	TGTGCCAGCAGTCGCTACGGACTAGCGGGAGACACCGGGGAGCTGTTTTTT
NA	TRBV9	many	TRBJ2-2	CASSVEASLNTGELFF	TGTGCCAGCAGCGTAGAAGCGTCCTTGAACACCGGGGAGCTGTTTTTT
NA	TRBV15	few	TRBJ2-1	CATSRDSFVSRGTDPEQFF	TGTGCCACCAGCAGAGATTCATTCGTATCCCGCGGGACGGACCCTGAGCAGTTCTTC
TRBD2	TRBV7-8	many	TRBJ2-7	CASSLGTSGYYEQYF	TGTGCCAGCAGCTTAGGGACTAGCGGATACTACGAGCAGTACTTC
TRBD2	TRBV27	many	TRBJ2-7	CASSLSLAGSYEQYF	TGTGCCAGCAGTTTATCGTTAGCGGGCTCCTACGAGCAGTACTTC
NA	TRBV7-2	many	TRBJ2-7	CASGASTFYEQYF	TGTGCCAGCGGGGCTAGCACGTTCTACGAGCAGTACTTC
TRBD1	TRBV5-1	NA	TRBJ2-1	CASSWDRGEQFF	TGCGCCAGCAGCTGGGACAGGGGAGAGCAGTTCTTC
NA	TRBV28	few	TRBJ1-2	CATLRGPNYGYTF	TGTGCCACGTTACGGGGACCTAACTATGGCTACACCTTC
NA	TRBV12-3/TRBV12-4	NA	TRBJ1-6	CASQTGTYSPLHF	TGTGCCAGCCAGACCGGGACCTATTCACCCCTCCACTTT
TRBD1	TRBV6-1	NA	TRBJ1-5	CASKLTGTNQPQHF	TGTGCCAGCAAGCTGACAGGGACCAATCAGCCCCAGCATTTT
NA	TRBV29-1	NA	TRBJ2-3	CSVEDRPTSTDTQYF	TGCAGCGTTGAAGATCGCCCAACTAGCACAGATACGCAGTATTTT
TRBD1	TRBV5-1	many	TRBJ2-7	CASSPSGQVYEQYF	TGCGCCAGCAGCCCTTCGGGACAGGTCTACGAGCAGTACTTC
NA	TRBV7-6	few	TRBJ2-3	CASSPLSPGLSDTQYF	TGTGCCAGCAGCCCACTTAGTCCGGGATTATCAGATACGCAGTATTTT
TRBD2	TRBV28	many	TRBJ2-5	CASSFPGTSGEETQYF	TGTGCCAGCAGTTTTCCCGGGACTAGCGGAGAAGAGACCCAGTACTTC
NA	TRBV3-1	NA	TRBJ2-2	CASSQQKELFF	TGTGCCAGCAGCCAACAAAAGGAGCTGTTTTTT
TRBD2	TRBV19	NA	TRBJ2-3	CASSPGLVLDTQYF	TGTGCCAGTAGCCCGGGACTAGTTTTAGATACGCAGTATTTT
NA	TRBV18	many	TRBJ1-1	CASSPEQAGPEAFF	TGTGCCAGCTCACCGGAACAAGCAGGGCCTGAAGCTTTCTTT
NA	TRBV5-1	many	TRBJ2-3	CASSLDRREDTQYF	TGCGCCAGCAGCTTGGACAGGCGGGAAGATACGCAGTATTTT
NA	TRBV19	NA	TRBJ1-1	CASSIGGGTEAFF	TGTGCCAGTAGTATAGGAGGGGGCACTGAAGCTTTCTTT
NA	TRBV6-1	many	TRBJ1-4	CASSSTDQAKTNEKLFF	TGTGCCAGCAGTTCGACGGATCAGGCGAAGACTAATGAAAAACTGTTTTTT
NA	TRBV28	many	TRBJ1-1	CASSGDALNEAFF	TGTGCCAGCAGTGGGGACGCCTTGAATGAAGCTTTCTTT
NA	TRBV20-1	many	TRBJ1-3	CSARDLGGLSGNTIYF	TGCAGTGCTAGAGATCTCGGGGGTCTCTCTGGAAACACCATATATTTT
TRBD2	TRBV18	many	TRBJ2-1	CASSPSSGNEQFF	TGTGCCAGCTCCCCTTCTAGCGGAAATGAGCAGTTCTTC
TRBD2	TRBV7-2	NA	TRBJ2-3	CASSSAGGIDTQYF	TGTGCCAGCAGTTCAGCGGGAGGAATAGATACGCAGTATTTT
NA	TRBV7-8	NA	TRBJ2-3	CASSLGGGSLLADTQYF	TGTGCCAGCAGCCTAGGGGGGGGGAGTCTTTTGGCAGATACGCAGTATTTT
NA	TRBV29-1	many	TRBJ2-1	CSVEDGRAQYNEQFF	TGCAGCGTTGAAGATGGTCGGGCGCAGTACAATGAGCAGTTCTTC
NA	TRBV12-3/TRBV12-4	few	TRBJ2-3	CASAPLGGAFMDTQYF	TGTGCCAGCGCCCCCTTGGGGGGGGCCTTTATGGATACGCAGTATTTT
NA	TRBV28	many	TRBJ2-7	CASSLTTTPYEQYF	TGTGCCAGCAGTTTAACGACGACACCCTACGAGCAGTACTTC
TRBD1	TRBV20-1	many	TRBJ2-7	CSARNRDRSPGSYF	TGCAGTGCTAGAAACCGGGACAGGTCCCCGGGGTCGTACTTC
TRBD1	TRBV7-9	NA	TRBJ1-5	CASSVGTGASNQPQHF	TGTGCCAGCAGCGTGGGGACAGGGGCTAGCAATCAGCCCCAGCATTTT
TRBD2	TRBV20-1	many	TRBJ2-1	CSARGLAGVGLDEQFF	TGCAGTGCTAGGGGACTAGCGGGAGTTGGATTGGATGAGCAGTTCTTC
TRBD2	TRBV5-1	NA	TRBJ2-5	CASSGGLFEETQYF	TGCGCCAGCAGCGGGGGACTATTTGAAGAGACCCAGTACTTC
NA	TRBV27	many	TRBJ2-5	CASSLYRGQETQYF	TGTGCCAGCAGTTTATACCGGGGTCAAGAGACCCAGTACTTC
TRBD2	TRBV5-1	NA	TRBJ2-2	CASSPTAGVPGELFF	TGCGCCAGCAGCCCAACAGCGGGAGTGCCCGGGGAGCTGTTTTTT
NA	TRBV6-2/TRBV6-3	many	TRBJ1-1	CASFAGTEAFF	TGTGCCAGCTTTGCCGGGACTGAAGCTTTCTTT
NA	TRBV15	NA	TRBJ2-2	CATSRDGGTGELFF	TGTGCCACCAGCAGAGATGGGGGAACCGGGGAGCTGTTTTTT
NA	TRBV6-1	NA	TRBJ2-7	CASSESGTAYEQYF	TGTGCCAGCAGTGAATCCGGGACGGCCTACGAGCAGTACTTC
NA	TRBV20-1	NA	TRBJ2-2	CSADAGALNTGELFF	TGCAGTGCTGACGCAGGGGCCCTGAACACCGGGGAGCTGTTTTTT
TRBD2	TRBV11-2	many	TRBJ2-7	CASSLTSGSFRAYEQYF	TGTGCCAGCAGCCTGACTAGCGGGAGCTTCCGAGCTTACGAGCAGTACTTC
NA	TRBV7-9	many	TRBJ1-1	CASSSSRILNTEAFF	TGTGCCAGCAGCTCGAGCAGGATCCTGAACACTGAAGCTTTCTTT
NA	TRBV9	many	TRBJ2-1	CASSGSQGRRYNEQFF	TGTGCCAGCAGCGGATCACAGGGACGGCGCTACAATGAGCAGTTCTTC